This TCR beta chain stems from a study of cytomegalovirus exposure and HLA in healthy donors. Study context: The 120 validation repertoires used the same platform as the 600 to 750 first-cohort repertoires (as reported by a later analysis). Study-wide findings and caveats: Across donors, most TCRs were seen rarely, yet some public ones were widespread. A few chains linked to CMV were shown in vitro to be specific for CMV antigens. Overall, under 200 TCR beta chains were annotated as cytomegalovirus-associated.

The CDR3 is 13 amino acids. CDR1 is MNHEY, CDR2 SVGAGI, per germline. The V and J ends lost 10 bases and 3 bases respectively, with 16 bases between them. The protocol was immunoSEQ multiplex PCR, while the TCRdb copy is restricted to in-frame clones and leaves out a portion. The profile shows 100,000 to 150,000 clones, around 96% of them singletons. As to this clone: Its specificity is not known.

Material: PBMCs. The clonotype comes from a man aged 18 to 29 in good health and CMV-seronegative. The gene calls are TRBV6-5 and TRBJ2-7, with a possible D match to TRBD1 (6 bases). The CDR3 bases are TGTGCCACCCGCACCGGGACAATCTACGAGCAGTACTTC. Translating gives CATRTGTIYEQYF.